The 12 T cell receptor beta chains below all came from one sample that was sequenced in a study of CD8+CD57+ T cells in acquired aplastic anemia. Patients chosen for sequencing had CD8+CD57+ cells that had expanded, as shown by flow cytometry. According to the study, genomic DNA was the template for TCR beta VDJ and CDR3 profiling. TCRdb independently ran MiXCR on the reads; one entry per CDR3 protein. This sample has 270,000 or so distinct CDR3 sequences, with around 82% found just once. The sequenced sample consisted of sorted CD4+, CD8+, or CD8+CD57+ T cells (not recorded which) from PBMCs. The receptors were sampled from a human donor with aplastic anemia.

About this clonotype itself: This CDR3 is missing its conserved last phenylalanine or tryptophan, likely due to a read error. Because the CDR3's place on the DNA is in doubt, the DNA is left out and the CDR3 is given as listed by TCRdb. The V and J genes are TRBV29-1 and TRBJ2-1; whether TRBD1, the table's D call, matches the DNA was not checked. Including both end residues, the CDR3 is 15 amino acids long. Germline V gives CDR1 SQVTM, CDR2 ANQGSEA. This CDR3 reads CSAQKGYNSPNQQLN.

V usage is TRBV24-1 and J usage is TRBJ2-1; no definite D call. V was shortened by 1 base and J by 8 bases, with 17 bases between the two germline ends. This CDR3 spans 16 amino acids. CDR1 and CDR2 from the germline V gene are KGHDR and SFDVKD. CDR3 DNA sequence: TGTGCCACCAGTGATTTCCGGGTCGACGGTCAGGATGAGCAGTTCTTC. It translates to CATSDFRVDGQDEQFF.

This clonotype was found a few times. The genes are TRBV15 and TRBJ2-3, with D unresolved. The germline gives CDR1 LNHNV, CDR2 YYDKDF (reference sequence). The V and J ends lost 6 bases and 5 bases respectively, with 9 bases between them. The length of the CDR3 is 12 residues. DNA of the CDR3: TGTGCCACCAGTGAGGTTGAAGATACGCAGTATTTT. Its protein is CATSEVEDTQYF.

This sequence joins TRBV7-8 and TRBJ2-7; weak D call: TRBD2 (5 bases). V was shortened by 0 bases and J by 4 bases, with 22 bases between the two germline ends. The CDR3 contains 18 residues. The germline gives CDR1 SGHVS, CDR2 FQNEAQ. CDR3 region: CASSLAGDRDTLSYEQYV. The CDR3 DNA follows: TGTGCCAGCAGCTTAGCGGGAGACCGCGATACGCTTTCTTACGAGCAGTACGTC.

A word on this clonotype: The CDR3 end shows no conserved phenylalanine or tryptophan, and so a read error is likely. The limits of the CDR3 on the DNA are not certain, so only TCRdb's listed CDR3 is given. The CDR3 sequence is CASSLGSAAGEQY. The chain couples TRBV7-3 to TRBJ2-3; the D call TRBD1 from the table was never checked on the DNA. The CDR3 sequence runs 13 residues, both termini included. Germline-derived CDR1 and CDR2 are SGHTA and FQGTGA.

With regard to this clonotype: This CDR3 fails to terminate in the conserved phenylalanine or tryptophan, so it likely reflects a read error. V gene TRBV7-9 combines with J gene TRBJ2-1; 9 bases fit TRBD2. Germline CDR1 reads SEHNR; CDR2 reads FQNEAQ (reference sequence). Unmatched junction bases numbered 10, after V lost 3 bases and J lost 7 bases. This CDR3 comprises 16 residues. The CDR3 region is CASSFQRSGGPNEQFL. The CDR3 nucleotides are TGTGCCAGCAGCTTTCAAAGAAGCGGGGGGCCAAATGAGCAGTTCTTG.

The gene calls are TRBV7-2 and TRBJ2-6, with D perhaps TRBD1 (6 bases). This CDR3 region has 17 residues. V gave up 9 bases and J gave up 0 bases, with 18 bases separating them. CDR1 SGHTA and CDR2 FQGNSA come from the germline V gene. CDR3 coding DNA: TGTGCCAGTAGTACCCGGACAGCGCGCTCTGGGGCCAACGTCCTGACTTTC. Translating gives CASSTRTARSGANVLTF.

In regard to this clonotype: The germline gene is not matched at one end of the junction; a read error may be the cause. The V and J genes are TRBV7-6 and TRBJ2-3, with 11 positions matching TRBD2. The CDR3 runs to 14 residues. Germline V gene data show CDR1 as SGHVS and CDR2 as FNYEAQ. The CDR3 sequence is CASTLAGGPAGQNF. As DNA, the CDR3 is TGTGCCAGCACCCTAGCGGGGGGCCCCGCTGGGCAGAATTTT.

This clonotype was seen only once. The chain joins TRBV9 to TRBJ1-5; 7 bases agree with TRBD1. The CDR3 totals 15 residues. CDR1 is SGDLS, CDR2 YYNGEE, per germline. V lost 4 bases to trimming and J lost 2 bases; unmatched junction nucleotides: 6. In DNA, the CDR3 is TGTGCCAGCAGCCCACAGGGGAGCGGCAATCAGCCCCAGCATTTT. Translated: CASSPQGSGNQPQHF.

The chain carries TRBV19 and TRBJ2-3; 7 bases are shared with TRBD1. CDR1 LNHDA and CDR2 SQIVND come from the germline V gene (reference sequence). V trimming: 3 bases; J trimming: 3 bases; junction bases outside the gene matches: 6. The length of the CDR3 is 15 residues. For the CDR3, the DNA is TGTGCCAGTAGTATTCTTGACAGGGAGACAGATACGCAGTATTTT. Its translation: CASSILDRETDTQYF.

Notes on this clonotype: One end of the junction fails to match germline, which may point to a read error. The chain employs TRBV7-3 and TRBJ1-3; D ambiguous. In germline, CDR1 is SGHTA, CDR2 FQGTGA. The CDR3 contains 14 residues. In DNA form, the CDR3 reads TGTGCCAGCTCCTCTAAGGAGGGTGGCGACACCATATGCTTT. It yields the protein CASSSKEGGDTICF.

The chain carries TRBV9 and TRBJ1-1; tentative D call: TRBD1 (5 bases). Germline V gene sequence: CDR1 SGDLS, CDR2 YYNGEE. The CDR3 has 15 residues. V lost 9 bases and J 12 bases, leaving 30 bases between the germline ends. CDR3 region: CAIGIGGTGDLESFF. The CDR3 DNA sequence: TGTGCCATCGGCATAGGTGGTACCGGGGACCTGGAATCTTTCTTT.